This T cell receptor (beta chain) was sequenced during a study of blood T cell repertoires in COVID-19. Study-wide background: T cells, B-cell-depleted T cells, or PBMCs provided the cDNA or gDNA that served as material.

Original methodology: Counts of nucleated cells, estimated from reference gene primer amplification, were obtained. Data came from immunoSEQ multiplex PCR; TCRdb stores just in-frame clones and leaves some out. That table gives V, J and clone size, and the DNA gave D and trimming. The sample contains 95,000 to 100,000 clones, around 87% of which appear only once. With 1 base clipped from V and 2 bases from J, the junction kept 8 bases outside the gene matches. The CDR3 is 17 amino acids. Germline V gene sequence: CDR1 KGHSH, CDR2 LQKENI. The sequenced sample consisted of peripheral blood. The TCR sequence derives from a woman in her 30s with acute or convalescent COVID-19. The genes are TRBV18 and TRBJ1-3, with 7 bases matching TRBD1. This CDR3 is CASSPRGAGGTGNTIYF. The CDR3 DNA follows: TGTGCCAGCTCACCACGGGGAGCAGGGGGGACTGGAAACACCATATATTTT.